The next 5 T cell receptor beta chains were all read from a single sample in a study of tumor and adjacent non-tumor tissue in lung cancer. The template was RNA from unsorted bulk tissue. Distant lung tissue was collected more than 3 cm away from the tumor edge. Three rounds of nested PCR, following a modified ARM-PCR protocol, produced the TCRbeta library. TCRdb called the multiplex PCR reads again in MiXCR, with one record for every CDR3 protein. The data show fewer than 90,000 distinct CDR3 sequences, approximately 73% seen once. Material for sequencing was distant non-tumor lung tissue. Source of these receptors: a woman aged 45 to 65 with non-small cell lung cancer.

This clonotype has a handful of counts. CDR3: CASSIEATSGVSYEQYF. CDR3 nucleotide sequence: TGTGCCAGTAGTATCGAGGCGACTAGCGGGGTCTCCTACGAGCAGTACTTC. This chain links TRBV19 with TRBJ2-7; the match to TRBD2 covers 11 bases. The CDR3 totals 17 residues. Germline V lookup: CDR1 LNHDA, CDR2 SQIVND (reference sequence). With 3 bases clipped from V and 0 bases from J, the junction kept 7 bases outside the gene matches.

To note about this clonotype: A read error may explain this, as a much larger clone is one base away. V is TRBV5-5 and J is TRBJ1-5; D is unclear. Trimming cost V 1 base and J 5 bases, with 10 bases left between them. CDR3 length: 14 residues. Per germline, CDR1 SGHKS and CDR2 YYEKEE (reference sequence). Here the CDR3 DNA reads TGTGCCAGCAGCTTGTGGGGAGATGATCAGCCCCAGCATTTT. Translated: CASSLWGDDQPQHF.

Note on this clonotype: The CDR3 ends on some other residue instead of the conserved phenylalanine or tryptophan, so this is likely a read error. This sequence joins TRBV11-2 and TRBJ1-5; TRBD1 matches 7 bases. The DNA matches TRBJ2-3 better at its end, which makes the J call doubtful. Germline V gene lookup returns CDR1 SGHAT and CDR2 FQNNGV. The CDR3 has 17 residues. CDR3 DNA: TGTGCCAGCAGCTTGGATGGTATGACAGGGTCAGATCAGCCCCAGTATCTT. Its translation is CASSLDGMTGSDQPQYL.

The chain recombines TRBV29-1 with TRBJ2-1; weak D call: TRBD2 (6 bases). CDR1 is SQVTM, CDR2 ANQGSEA, per germline. There are 11 residues in the CDR3. The CDR3 spells CTISRGNKPFF. The CDR3 nucleotides read TGCACCATCAGTCGGGGGAATAAGCCGTTCTTC.

This clonotype was seen only a few times. One end of the junction is discordant with germline, which a read error may explain. The chain is built from TRBV12-3 or TRBV12-4 and TRBJ2-7; 11 bases agree with TRBD1. The CDR3 extends over 15 amino acids. The CDR3 protein is CASSTRTGGRYEQNF. The CDR3 nucleotides read TGTGCCAGTAGTACCCGGACAGGGGGCCGGTACGAGCAGAACTTC.